These 5 T cell receptor beta chains share one sample of origin, sequenced in a study of read filtering for tumor transcriptome and immune sequencing. This library used about 360 ng RNA and molecular barcoded adaptors spanning alpha/delta and beta/gamma chains. TCRdb processed the reads anew with MiXCR; each CDR3 protein has one entry. The table shows about 130,000 distinct CDR3 sequences, with 10% to 15% occurring only once. Input material: a population of CD138-negative cells sorted from bone marrow. The receptors here all came from a donor older than 35 with multiple myeloma.

This clonotype has at least ten counts. The chain recombines TRBV29-1 with TRBJ2-1; 9 bases match TRBD1. Per the germline V gene, CDR1 is SQVTM and CDR2 is ANQGSEA. The CDR3 totals 14 residues. Trimming at V came to 4 bases and at J to 7 bases, leaving 8 bases not matched to a gene. Here the CDR3 DNA reads TGCAGCGTTGCTCGGGACAGGGTGGAAAATGAGCAGTTCTTC. Encoded protein: CSVARDRVENEQFF.

Many counts were recorded for this clonotype. CDR3 loop: CASTARIYNEQFF. The CDR3, as DNA: TGTGCCAGCACGGCGCGGATCTACAATGAGCAGTTCTTC. This chain links TRBV6-2 or TRBV6-3 with TRBJ2-1, with no clear D. Deletions cut 7 bases from V and 3 bases from J, with 10 bases between. This CDR3 is built from 13 residues. Germline CDR1 and CDR2: MNHEY and SVGEGT.

This clonotype occurred many times. J is TRBJ2-1 and V is TRBV5-1, with 7 bases lining up with TRBD2. Per germline, CDR1 SGHRS and CDR2 YFSETQ. The CDR3 length is 15 residues. V gave up 0 bases and J gave up 9 bases; unmatched junction bases: 9. The CDR3, as DNA: TGCGCCAGCAGCTTGGATGATAGCGGGCTGGTTGAGCAGTTCTTC. Its protein is CASSLDDSGLVEQFF.

This clonotype was found many times. The chain couples TRBV2 to TRBJ2-1, with TRBD2 matching 10 bases. The length of the CDR3 is 15 residues. Germline assignment: CDR1 SNHLY and CDR2 FYNNEI. The junction had 3 bases not matched to a gene; V was cut back by 1 base and J by 6 bases. The CDR3 spells CASSEGTSGVNEQFF. DNA of the CDR3: TGTGCCAGCAGTGAAGGGACTAGCGGAGTCAATGAGCAGTTCTTC.

This clonotype was recorded many times. CDR3 amino acids: CASSGRLAGGNEQFF. The CDR3 DNA sequence: TGTGCCAGCTCCGGTAGACTAGCGGGAGGCAATGAGCAGTTCTTC. The chain links TRBV18 to TRBJ2-1, with 13 bases that match TRBD2. Germline V lookup: CDR1 KGHSH, CDR2 LQKENI. The CDR3 is 15 residues long. The J segment lost 6 bases and the V segment lost 6 bases, leaving 5 bases of the junction unmatched.